These 31 T cell receptor beta chains originate from one sample sequenced in a study of blood T cell repertoires in COVID-19. The assay was immunoSEQ multiplex PCR, and TCRdb's table has in-frame clones only and misses some. Among some 220,000 clones listed, roughly 85% were seen once. Material for sequencing was peripheral blood. All receptors come from a woman in her 70s with COVID-19, enrolled during active disease.

The rearrangement joins TRBV18 to TRBJ2-1, with D maybe TRBD1 (6 bases). The germline V and J ends were trimmed by 3 bases and 1 base, with 13 bases remaining between them. In germline, CDR1 is KGHSH, CDR2 LQKENI. The CDR3 spans 16 residues. The CDR3 reads CASSPTDSWSYNEQFF. CDR3 DNA: TGTGCCAGCTCACCGACGGACAGTTGGTCCTACAATGAGCAGTTCTTC.

The chain carries TRBV3-1 (or the pseudogene TRBV3-2) and TRBJ2-3; D call uncertain. V dropped 1 base and J dropped 5 bases, with 4 bases sitting between them. CDR1 is LGHDT, CDR2 YNNKEL, per germline (reference sequence). The CDR3 is 12 amino acids. The chain's CDR3 is CASSQVQDTQYF. CDR3 in DNA: TGTGCCAGCAGCCAAGTTCAAGATACGCAGTATTTT.

There are a few counts of this clone. The rearrangement links TRBV9 to TRBJ2-5, with 10 positions matching TRBD2. CDR1 SGDLS and CDR2 YYNGEE come from the germline V gene. Trimming took 4 bases from V and 4 from J; bases not matched to a gene: 10. The CDR3 spans 16 residues. The CDR3 is CASSSGAGGGRETQYF. Here the CDR3 DNA reads TGTGCCAGCAGCTCAGGAGCGGGAGGGGGCAGAGAGACCCAGTACTTC.

The chain couples TRBV5-3 to TRBJ1-5; 10 positions agree with TRBD1. TRBV5-3 belongs to the ORF category, with a function that is uncertain. The CDR3 is 16 residues long. Trimming cost V 4 bases and J 6 bases; bases outside gene matches: 10. The CDR3 here is CARSPGQGRVAQPQHF. The CDR3 bases are TGTGCCAGAAGCCCGGGACAGGGGAGGGTTGCTCAGCCCCAGCATTTT.

This chain links TRBV5-1 with TRBJ2-6; no clear D. Between the trimmed V and J ends, which lost 0 bases and 2 bases, there was a span of 9 bases. Germline CDR1 and CDR2: SGHRS and YFSETQ. This CDR3 contains 16 residues. For the CDR3, the DNA is TGCGCCAGCAGCTTGGGAGGAAGCCCTGGGGCCAACGTCCTGACTTTC. This translates into CASSLGGSPGANVLTF.

This clone has just one count. The CDR3 DNA sequence: TGTGCCAGCAGTTACACCTACAGGTCGAACACTGAAGCTTTCTTT. It codes for CASSYTYRSNTEAFF. The chain recombines TRBV6-5 with TRBJ1-1; perhaps TRBD1 as D (5 bases). This CDR3 region has 15 residues. Germline V gives CDR1 MNHEY, CDR2 SVGAGI. V lost 2 bases to trimming and J lost 1 base, with 11 bases between them.

The genes are TRBV11-2 and TRBJ1-6; perhaps TRBD1 as D (5 bases). CDR1 and CDR2 (germline): SGHAT, FQNNGV. CDR3 length: 13 residues. The germline V and J ends were trimmed by 5 bases and 11 bases, with 13 bases remaining between them. CDR3 DNA: TGTGCCAGCAGCCCCGGACACGTCCCACCCCTCCACTTT. Encoded protein: CASSPGHVPPLHF.

The rearrangement links TRBV3-1 (or the pseudogene TRBV3-2) to TRBJ2-1, with 11 bases fitting TRBD2. This CDR3 comprises 18 residues. Germline-derived CDR1 and CDR2 are LGHDT and YNNKEL (reference sequence). Trimming removed 0 bases from V and 5 bases from J; junction bases left unmatched: 9. CDR3 loop: CASSQDGFGTSGHNEQFF. The DNA for the CDR3 is TGTGCCAGCAGCCAAGATGGCTTTGGGACTAGCGGACACAATGAGCAGTTCTTC.

This clone has a handful of counts. The chain uses TRBV7-2 and TRBJ1-1; TRBD1 might be the D (5 bases). The CDR3 contains 14 residues. Germline-derived CDR1 and CDR2 are SGHTA and FQGNSA. Trimming took off 8 bases at V and 7 bases at J, with 20 bases between the two ends. The CDR3 spells CASSWGVVVNEAFF. CDR3 nucleotides: TGTGCCAGCTCTTGGGGGGTTGTCGTTAATGAAGCTTTCTTT.

The J gene is TRBJ2-3, the V gene TRBV29-1; 12 nucleotides align to TRBD2. The junction had 8 bases not matched to a gene; V was cut back by 0 bases and J by 4 bases. Germline assignment: CDR1 SQVTM and CDR2 ANQGSEA. The CDR3 covers 17 residues. CDR3 region: CSVEDPLAGGWADTQYF. In DNA form, the CDR3 reads TGCAGCGTTGAAGATCCCCTAGCGGGGGGGTGGGCAGATACGCAGTATTTT.

The chain has TRBV9 and TRBJ2-4; TRBD2 aligns across 11 bases. Germline CDR1 reads SGDLS; CDR2 reads YYNGEE. Trimming cost V 3 bases and J 1 base; bases outside gene matches: 12. The CDR3 extends over 19 amino acids. The CDR3 spells CASSANRGTSGSAKNIQYF. DNA for the CDR3: TGTGCCAGCAGCGCCAACAGGGGCACTAGCGGGAGTGCCAAAAACATTCAGTACTTC.

The V gene is TRBV12-3 or TRBV12-4, the J gene TRBJ2-7; D is unresolved. The CDR3 loop spans 13 amino acids. The germline V and J ends were trimmed by 3 bases and 0 bases, with 6 bases remaining between them. CDR3 amino acids: CASSFSSSYEQYF. Here the CDR3 DNA reads TGTGCCAGCAGTTTTTCTAGCTCCTACGAGCAGTACTTC.

This clone was detected only a few times. The chain uses TRBV28 and TRBJ2-7; D remains unclear. V was shortened by 1 base and J by 6 bases, with 7 bases between the two germline ends. Germline CDR1 is MDHEN and CDR2 is SYDVKM. The CDR3 loop spans 12 amino acids. For the CDR3, the DNA is TGTGCCAGCAGTTTATCCCGTATCGAGCAGTACTTC. Amino acid sequence: CASSLSRIEQYF.

The chain uses TRBV5-1 and TRBJ1-1; TRBD1 matches at 8 bases. V dropped 4 bases and J dropped 8; count of bases not matched to a gene: 10. Germline V gene sequence: CDR1 SGHRS, CDR2 YFSETQ. CDR3 length: 14 residues. This chain's CDR3 is CASSNSPGGSEAFF. CDR3 coding DNA: TGCGCCAGCAGCAACTCCCCAGGGGGCTCGGAAGCTTTCTTT.

The chain links TRBV7-2 to TRBJ1-1; the match to TRBD1 covers 10 bases. The V and J ends lost 1 base and 0 bases, in that order; junction bases with no gene match: 5. CDR3 size: 17 residues. Germline V gives CDR1 SGHTA, CDR2 FQGNSA. The chain's CDR3 is CASSLEGTGALNTEAFF. CDR3 sequence (DNA): TGTGCCAGCAGCTTAGAAGGGACAGGGGCACTGAACACTGAAGCTTTCTTT.

The chain is built from TRBV30 and TRBJ2-4; maybe TRBD1 (5 bases). The V gene's germline CDR1 is GTSNPN and CDR2 SVGIG (reference sequence). This CDR3 has 14 residues. Trimming left V 4 bases short and J 2 bases short, with 12 bases between. CDR3 sequence: CAWNPRQTKNIQYF. DNA for the CDR3: TGTGCCTGGAATCCTAGACAGACCAAAAACATTCAGTACTTC.

The chain recombines TRBV6-5 with TRBJ1-2; 7 bases line up with TRBD1. The CDR3 consists of 12 residues. Germline values: CDR1 MNHEY, CDR2 SVGAGI. V lost 6 bases and J lost 8; bases outside the gene matches: 6. CDR3 region: CASSLTGIGYTF. The CDR3 DNA follows: TGTGCCAGCAGCTTGACAGGGATAGGCTACACCTTC.

The chain couples TRBV3-1 (or the pseudogene TRBV3-2) to TRBJ2-7; D is perhaps TRBD1 (6 bases). This CDR3 spans 19 amino acids. V gave up 1 base and J gave up 5 bases, with 27 bases separating them. CDR1 is LGHDT and CDR2 is YNNKEL in the germline V gene (reference sequence). CDR3 coding DNA: TGTGCCAGCAGCCAAGCCGGTCAAACTGGGACAAATTGGCCGGACGAGCAGTACTTC. Translated: CASSQAGQTGTNWPDEQYF.

Points on this clone: Germline and junction disagree at one end, which may indicate a read error. Here the CDR3 DNA reads TGTGCTAGCAGCCCCGTGCTGACAGGGGCACAAGATACGCAGTATTTT. Translation: CASSPVLTGAQDTQYF. The chain couples TRBV7-7 to TRBJ2-3; 8 positions agree with TRBD1. CDR1 SSHAT and CDR2 FNYEAQ come from the germline V gene (reference sequence). The CDR3 spans 16 residues.

V is TRBV4-3 and J is TRBJ2-2, with D hard to call. Between the trimmed V and J ends, which lost 1 base and 5 bases, there was a span of 23 bases. CDR3 length equals 19 residues. Per the germline V gene, CDR1 is LGHNA and CDR2 is YSLEER. DNA of the CDR3: TGCGCCAGCAGCCAAGGTACCAGGTCTGCGAGTGGAAGGACCGGGGAGCTGTTTTTT. This translates into CASSQGTRSASGRTGELFF.

The genes are TRBV7-8 and TRBJ2-3; 12 bases fit TRBD2. The CDR3 length is 18 residues. Germline V gene lookup returns CDR1 SGHVS and CDR2 FQNEAQ. J gave up 5 bases and V 5 bases, and 14 bases lay outside the gene matches. CDR3 DNA: TGTGCCAGCAGCGGGGGGGTGCTAGCGGGAGGGCCGGTAGATACGCAGTATTTT. Residues: CASSGGVLAGGPVDTQYF.

The chain carries TRBV7-2 and TRBJ1-2; 8 bases map to TRBD1. This CDR3 has 14 residues. V shed 2 bases and J 8 bases; nucleotides not matched to a gene: 7. Germline CDR1 is SGHTA and CDR2 is FQGNSA. The CDR3 coding sequence is TGTGCCAGCAGCTTACGTGTGGGGGACAGGGGCTACACCTTC. It specifies CASSLRVGDRGYTF.

This sequence joins TRBV12-5 and TRBJ1-5, with 7 bases matching TRBD1. The CDR3 runs 16 residues. The J segment lost 3 bases and the V segment lost 0 bases, leaving 5 bases of the junction unmatched. Germline V lookup: CDR1 LGHNT, CDR2 FRNRAP. The CDR3 reads CASGLVQGTVNQPQHF. The CDR3 DNA is TGTGCTAGTGGTTTGGTACAGGGGACAGTCAATCAGCCCCAGCATTTT.

There are a few counts of this clone. The chain employs TRBV4-1 and TRBJ2-7, with 7 bases fitting TRBD2. CDR3 size: 18 residues. The ends lost 0 bases at V and 0 bases at J; junction bases unmatched: 11. Per germline, CDR1 MGHRA and CDR2 YSYEKL. The CDR3 nucleotides are TGCGCCAGCAGCCAAGAAAAAGCGGGGTCAGTCTTCTCCTACGAGCAGTACTTC. As protein: CASSQEKAGSVFSYEQYF.

J is TRBJ2-1 and V is TRBV7-2; 8 bases map to TRBD2. The CDR3 sequence is 16 residues long. V shed 10 bases, J shed 3 bases, and the junction held 14 bases outside the gene matches. Germline CDR1 is SGHTA and CDR2 is FQGNSA. The CDR3, as DNA: TGTGCCACCTCTCCGTGGGTCGGGGGGGGCTACAATGAGCAGTTCTTC. Its translation is CATSPWVGGGYNEQFF.

The chain links TRBV6-1 to TRBJ1-6; D is possibly TRBD1 (5 bases). The CDR3 is made up of 13 amino acids. Germline V CDR1 and CDR2: MNHNS, SASEGT. V was shortened by 3 bases and J by 6 bases, with 6 bases between the two germline ends. CDR3 sequence (DNA): TGTGCCAGCAGTGACGGGGGTAATTCACCCCTCCACTTT. Its protein is CASSDGGNSPLHF.

The rearrangement links TRBV29-1 to TRBJ2-3; D uncertain. This CDR3 comprises 14 residues. CDR1 and CDR2 (germline): SQVTM, ANQGSEA. Deletions cut 5 bases from V and 0 bases from J, with 12 bases between. CDR3 sequence: CSVNSPGSTDTQYF. The CDR3 bases are TGCAGCGTTAATTCTCCCGGTAGCACAGATACGCAGTATTTT.

The V and J genes are TRBV9 and TRBJ2-6; 11 bases fit TRBD1. J was trimmed by 4 bases and V by 0 bases; bases with no gene match: 12. The CDR3 covers 20 residues. Germline loops: CDR1 SGDLS, CDR2 YYNGEE. The CDR3 coding sequence is TGTGCCAGCAGCGTAGCTGGAAGGACAGGGGGCGCGGCAGGGGCCAACGTCCTGACTTTC. Its protein is CASSVAGRTGGAAGANVLTF.

The chain recombines TRBV27 with TRBJ1-4; a weak D match, TRBD1 (6 bases). The CDR3 runs to 15 residues. Germline values: CDR1 MNHEY, CDR2 SMNVEV (reference sequence). V dropped 5 bases and J dropped 8 bases, with 18 bases sitting between them. The CDR3 here is CASSLAGGVVEKLFF. CDR3 sequence (DNA): TGTGCCAGCAGTCTGGCGGGGGGCGTAGTCGAAAAACTGTTTTTT.

The chain combines TRBV4-2 with TRBJ1-4; 12 bases match TRBD1. Per germline, CDR1 LGHNA and CDR2 YNFKEQ. The J segment lost 7 bases and the V segment lost 4 bases, leaving 4 bases of the junction unmatched. The length of the CDR3 is 15 residues. CDR3 DNA: TGTGCCAGCAGCCGGGGGACAGGGGGCGGTGAAAAACTGTTTTTT. It translates to CASSRGTGGGEKLFF.

The chain employs TRBV2 and TRBJ1-2, with 10 bases that match TRBD1. Germline V gene data show CDR1 as SNHLY and CDR2 as FYNNEI. The CDR3 is made up of 15 amino acids. V was clipped by 3 bases and J by 8 bases; unmatched bases: 9. For the CDR3, the DNA is TGTGCCAGCAGTGAGCGGACAGGGGGTTCGGGAGGCTACACCTTC. This translates into CASSERTGGSGGYTF.